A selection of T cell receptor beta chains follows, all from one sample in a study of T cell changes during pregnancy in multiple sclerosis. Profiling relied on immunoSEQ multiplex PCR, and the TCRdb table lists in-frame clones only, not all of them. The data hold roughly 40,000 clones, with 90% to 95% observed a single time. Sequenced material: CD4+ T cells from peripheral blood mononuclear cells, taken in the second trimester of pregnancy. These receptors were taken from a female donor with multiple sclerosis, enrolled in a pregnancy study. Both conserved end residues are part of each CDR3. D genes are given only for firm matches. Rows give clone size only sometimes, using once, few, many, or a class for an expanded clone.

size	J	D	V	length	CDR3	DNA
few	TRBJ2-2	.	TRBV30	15	CAWSKPSGLAGELFF	TGTGCCTGGAGTAAGCCCTCGGGACTGGCCGGGGAGCTGTTTTTT
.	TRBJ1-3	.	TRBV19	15	CASNSKEGSGNTIYF	TGTGCCAGTAATTCCAAGGAGGGCTCTGGAAACACCATATATTTT
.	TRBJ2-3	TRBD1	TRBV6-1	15	CASSHATGRPDTQYF	TGTGCCAGCAGTCACGCGACAGGGCGGCCAGATACGCAGTATTTT
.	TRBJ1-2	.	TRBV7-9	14	CASSPGQSNYGYTF	TGTGCCAGCAGCCCGGGACAAAGTAACTATGGCTACACCTTC
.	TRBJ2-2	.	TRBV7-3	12	CASTRTTGELFF	TGTGCCAGCACTAGAACCACCGGGGAGCTGTTTTTT
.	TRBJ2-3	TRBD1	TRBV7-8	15	CASSLDRGPTDTQYF	TGTGCCAGCAGCCTGGACAGGGGACCCACAGATACGCAGTATTTT
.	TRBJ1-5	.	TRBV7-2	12	CASHQSNQPQHF	TGTGCCAGCCATCAGAGCAATCAGCCCCAGCATTTT
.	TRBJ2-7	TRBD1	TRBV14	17	CASSLPKVWDRVEEQYF	TGTGCCAGCAGCCTTCCCAAGGTGTGGGACAGGGTGGAAGAGCAGTACTTC
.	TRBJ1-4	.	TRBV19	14	CASSPLGGDEKLFF	TGTGCCAGTAGTCCCCTAGGCGGGGATGAAAAACTGTTTTTT
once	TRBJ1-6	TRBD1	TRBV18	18	CASSPLDGQGSVGSPLHF	TGTGCCAGCTCACCACTCGATGGACAGGGGTCGGTCGGTTCACCCCTCCACTTT
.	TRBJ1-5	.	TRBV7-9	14	CASSFSKGNQPQHF	TGTGCCAGCAGCTTCTCAAAGGGGAATCAGCCCCAGCATTTT
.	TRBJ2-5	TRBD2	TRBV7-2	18	CASSQRGLAGGYQETQYF	TGTGCCAGCAGCCAGCGGGGGCTAGCGGGGGGGTACCAAGAGACCCAGTACTTC
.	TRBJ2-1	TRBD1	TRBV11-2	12	CASSSNRGEQFF	TGTGCCAGCAGCTCAAACAGGGGTGAGCAGTTCTTC
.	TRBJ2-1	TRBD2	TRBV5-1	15	CASSLAGANYNEQFF	TGCGCCAGCAGCTTAGCGGGGGCGAACTACAATGAGCAGTTCTTC
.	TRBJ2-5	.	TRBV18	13	CASSPPGLQTQYF	TGTGCCAGCTCACCACCTGGCCTTCAGACCCAGTACTTC
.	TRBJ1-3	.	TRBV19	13	CASTSTTGNTIYF	TGTGCCAGTACTTCAACTACTGGAAACACCATATATTTT
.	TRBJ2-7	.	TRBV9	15	CASSVAGPQWNEQYF	TGTGCCAGCAGCGTGGCAGGGCCTCAATGGAACGAGCAGTACTTC
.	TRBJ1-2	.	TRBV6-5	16	CASSYSSQDTHYGYTF	TGTGCCAGCAGTTACTCCTCTCAGGATACCCACTATGGCTACACCTTC
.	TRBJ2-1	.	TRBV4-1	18	CASSQVVPGESDYNEQFF	TGCGCCAGCAGCCAAGTCGTCCCGGGAGAATCCGACTACAATGAGCAGTTCTTC
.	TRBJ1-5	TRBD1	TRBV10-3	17	CAISGNTGGSGNQPQHF	TGTGCCATCAGTGGGAACACAGGGGGCTCGGGCAATCAGCCCCAGCATTTT
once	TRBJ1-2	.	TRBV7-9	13	CASKIAGDLGYTF	TGTGCCAGCAAGATAGCCGGAGATTTGGGCTACACCTTC
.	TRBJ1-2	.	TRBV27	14	CASSTLPRGQGYTF	TGTGCCAGCAGTACGCTACCACGAGGACAGGGCTACACCTTC